This passage covers 17 T cell receptor beta chains from one sample sequenced in a study of T-cell memory formation after mild COVID-19. TCRdb recomputed calls from the 5' RACE reads with MiXCR, one row per CDR3 protein. The sample yields a few hundred thousand distinct CDR3 sequences, 13% to 15% seen once. The specimen sequenced was PBMCs or a T cell subset sorted from them (not recorded which). The receptors come from a man in his late teens or twenties who had mild COVID-19 (a few samples of this study predate the infection). Cell type and time point are not known.

The rearrangement joins TRBV30 to TRBJ1-1, with D maybe TRBD1 (5 bases). The CDR3 length is 12 residues. The V gene lost 8 bases and the J gene lost 0 bases, with 10 bases spanning the gap. Germline V gene data show CDR1 as GTSNPN and CDR2 as SVGIG (reference sequence). The CDR3 DNA is TGTGCCGGCGGGACGGTGAACACTGAAGCTTTCTTT. It codes for CAGGTVNTEAFF.

This chain uses TRBV28 with TRBJ1-1, with 8 bases aligning to TRBD1. J was trimmed by 0 bases and V by 10 bases; bases with no gene match: 4. The CDR3 covers 13 residues. The germline V gene has CDR1 MDHEN and CDR2 SYDVKM. In DNA form, the CDR3 reads TGTGCCACCGGACAGGGCGTGAACACTGAAGCTTTCTTT. Translated, it gives CATGQGVNTEAFF.

V gene TRBV20-1 combines with J gene TRBJ2-3; 10 bases fit TRBD2. Germline lookup yields CDR1 DFQATT and CDR2 SNEGSKA (reference sequence). The CDR3 length is 16 residues. Germline trimming cut 6 bases from V and 2 bases from J; bases unmatched to any gene: 11. The CDR3 spells CSAPGGTSDITDTQYF. DNA of the CDR3: TGCAGTGCCCCAGGGGGGACTAGCGATATCACAGATACGCAGTATTTT.

The V call is TRBV6-1, the J call TRBJ1-2; D is unclear. Trimming pared 0 bases from V and 2 bases from J, leaving 4 bases between. CDR3 length equals 13 residues. Germline CDR1 is MNHNS and CDR2 is SASEGT. The CDR3 DNA is TGTGCCAGCAGTGAAGCGCTGAACTATGGCTACACCTTC. Its protein is CASSEALNYGYTF.

This clonotype was found many times. This chain connects TRBV20-1 to TRBJ1-5; D gene ambiguous. V shed 2 bases and J shed 5 bases, with 13 bases lying between them. Germline lookup yields CDR1 DFQATT and CDR2 SNEGSKA (reference sequence). This CDR3 contains 14 residues. The CDR3 DNA reads TGCAGTGCTAGAAGCTTTGGATCCCATCAGCCCCAGCATTTT. This encodes CSARSFGSHQPQHF.

The V and J genes are TRBV24-1 and TRBJ2-1; D tentatively reads TRBD1 or TRBD2 (6 bases each). The CDR3 consists of 16 residues. Germline V CDR1 and CDR2: KGHDR, SFDVKD. Trimming stripped 4 bases from V and 0 bases from J, with 12 bases between. CDR3 protein: CATSEGGRGSYNEQFF. The CDR3 DNA follows: TGTGCCACCAGTGAAGGGGGGCGAGGCTCCTACAATGAGCAGTTCTTC.

This chain joins TRBV2 and TRBJ2-7, with 8 positions matching TRBD1. After removal of 0 bases from V and 1 base from J, the junction contained 2 bases not matched to a gene. The CDR3 spans 15 residues. The germline CDR1 and CDR2 sequences are SNHLY and FYNNEI. The CDR3 region has the DNA TGTGCCAGCAGTGAAGCCGGGACAGGTTCCTACGAGCAGTACTTC. It codes for CASSEAGTGSYEQYF.

The chain has TRBV20-1 and TRBJ1-1, with 8 bases fitting TRBD1. From germline, CDR1 is DFQATT and CDR2 SNEGSKA (reference sequence). The CDR3 extends over 13 amino acids. The junction had 0 bases not matched to a gene; V was cut back by 0 bases and J by 3 bases. Written as DNA, the CDR3 is TGCAGTGCTAGAGAGACAGGGGACACTGAAGCTTTCTTT. Its translation is CSARETGDTEAFF.

The chain is built from TRBV7-6 and TRBJ2-1; D is unresolved. The CDR3 is made up of 15 amino acids. V shed 5 bases and J shed 0 bases, with 11 bases lying between them. The germline V gene encodes CDR1 SGHVS and CDR2 FNYEAQ. As DNA, the CDR3 is TGTGCCAGCAGCCACACCGCTGGCTCCTACAATGAGCAGTTCTTC. Translated: CASSHTAGSYNEQFF.

This clonotype has only a few counts. The chain joins TRBV15 to TRBJ2-3; 8 bases fit TRBD2. CDR1 is LNHNV and CDR2 is YYDKDF in the germline V gene (reference sequence). The CDR3 contains 15 residues. V shed 8 bases, J shed 1 base, and the junction held 8 bases outside the gene matches. CDR3 coding DNA: TGTGCCACCCGCACCCAAGCGGGGGGCACAGATACGCAGTATTTT. The encoded protein is CATRTQAGGTDTQYF.

This clonotype was seen many times. This rearrangement joins TRBV5-1 to TRBJ2-5; 10 nucleotides align to TRBD1. Losses at the gene ends were 0 bases for V and 2 bases for J; bases not matched to a gene: 7. The CDR3 has 17 amino acids. The germline gives CDR1 SGHRS, CDR2 YFSETQ. CDR3 sequence (DNA): TGCGCCAGCAGCTTGGCTACCGGGACAGGGGTGCAAGAGACCCAGTACTTC. Amino acid sequence: CASSLATGTGVQETQYF.

The J gene is TRBJ2-7, the V gene TRBV7-3; a possible D gene is TRBD1 (5 bases). The germline CDR1 and CDR2 sequences are SGHTA and FQGTGA. With 5 bases removed from V and 12 bases from J, the gap between germline ends came to 26 bases. The CDR3 has 15 residues. This CDR3 is CASSPRTWPRKGAYF. The CDR3 region has the DNA TGTGCCAGCAGCCCGAGAACATGGCCCAGGAAAGGGGCGTACTTC.

This clonotype was seen repeatedly, ten times or more. The chain joins TRBV4-3 to TRBJ1-5; no definite D call. Between the trimmed V and J ends, which lost 0 bases and 7 bases, there was a span of 16 bases. CDR1 is LGHNA, CDR2 YSLEER, per germline. The CDR3 covers 16 residues. The CDR3, as DNA: TGCGCCAGCAGCCAAGATCTTCCAGGCTATGGCCAGCCCCAGCATTTT. Its protein is CASSQDLPGYGQPQHF.

This clonotype was seen a handful of times. The genes are TRBV29-1 and TRBJ2-7, with a weak D call TRBD2 (5 bases). The CDR3 has 13 residues. V gave up 7 bases and J gave up 0 bases, with 13 bases separating them. Germline CDR1 reads SQVTM; CDR2 reads ANQGSEA. CDR3 DNA: TGCAGCGCCCGGGATACAAGCTCCTACGAGCAGTACGTC. It encodes CSARDTSSYEQYV.

The table lists this clonotype with a few counts. This sequence joins TRBV6-1 and TRBJ1-2; no clear D gene. Germline CDR1 reads MNHNS; CDR2 reads SASEGT. Trimming cost V 4 bases and J 4 bases, with 10 bases left between them. This CDR3 has 13 amino acids. The CDR3 DNA reads as TGTGCCAGCAGTGGGAGGGTAGTCTATGGCTACACCTTC. Protein product: CASSGRVVYGYTF.

Only a few counts were recorded for this clonotype. The chain couples TRBV7-8 to TRBJ2-4; D is possibly TRBD2 (6 bases). Looked up from germline, CDR1 is SGHVS and CDR2 is FQNEAQ. The CDR3 spans 14 residues. The V gene lost 2 bases and the J gene lost 6 bases, with 11 bases spanning the gap. The CDR3 region has the DNA TGTGCCAGCAGCTTATGGCGGGACGGAAACATTCAGTACTTC. Its protein product is CASSLWRDGNIQYF.

The chain is built from TRBV7-6 and TRBJ2-1, with D unresolved. The V end lost 3 bases, the J end lost 8 bases, and 8 bases lay between the germline ends. CDR1 SGHVS and CDR2 FNYEAQ come from the germline V gene. This CDR3 is 12 amino acids long. CDR3 bases: TGTGCCAGCAGCTTTTTGAATCATGAGCAGTTCTTC. This translates into CASSFLNHEQFF.